The 17 T cell receptor beta chains given below trace back to one sample, sequenced in a study of blood T cell repertoires in COVID-19. The assay was immunoSEQ multiplex PCR, and TCRdb's table has in-frame clones only and misses some. The sample has 100,000 to 150,000 clones, 90% to 95% seen once; the top ten hold around 2%. The sequenced sample was peripheral blood. These receptors originate from a man in his fifties or sixties with COVID-19, enrolled during active disease.

A single count supports this clone. The chain links TRBV28 to TRBJ1-5; the match to TRBD1 covers 9 bases. Germline assignment: CDR1 MDHEN and CDR2 SYDVKM. The CDR3 extends over 13 amino acids. Trimming removed 8 bases from V and 3 bases from J; junction bases left unmatched: 2. CDR3 in amino acids: CASGTGYNQPQHF. The CDR3 DNA is TGTGCCAGCGGGACAGGGTACAATCAGCCCCAGCATTTT.

The chain joins TRBV18 to TRBJ2-7, with no clear D. The CDR3 has 14 amino acids. Between the trimmed V and J ends, which lost 2 bases and 4 bases, there was a span of 12 bases. CDR1 and CDR2 from the germline V gene are KGHSH and LQKENI. This chain's CDR3 is CASSPSGSRYEQYV. CDR3 coding DNA: TGTGCCAGCTCACCATCGGGTAGCCGGTACGAGCAGTACGTC.

The chain links TRBV7-7 to TRBJ1-3; no clear D. CDR1 is SSHAT, CDR2 FNYEAQ, per germline (reference sequence). Trimming pared 1 base from V and 7 bases from J, leaving 23 bases between. This CDR3 region has 18 residues. CDR3 DNA: TGTGCCAGCAGCTTAGAAATCACGGGGATTCCTCGACTCAACACCATATATTTT. It encodes CASSLEITGIPRLNTIYF. Drawing the rest from reference TRBV7-7 and TRBJ1-3, the complete variable domain is GAGVSQSPRYKVTKRGQDVTLRCDPISSHATLYWYQQALGQGPEFLTYFNYEAQPDKSGLPSDRFSAERPEGSISTLTIQRTEQRDSAMYRCASSLEITGIPRLNTIYFGEGSWLTVV.

The chain combines TRBV9 with TRBJ1-4; TRBD1 might be the D (6 bases). V was clipped by 0 bases and J by 8 bases, with 11 bases between them. Per germline, CDR1 SGDLS and CDR2 YYNGEE. The CDR3 is made up of 14 amino acids. In nucleotides, the CDR3 is TGTGCCAGCAGCGTAGGAGGGGGAGAGGAAAAACTGTTTTTT. Its translation: CASSVGGGEEKLFF.

The chain carries TRBV2 and TRBJ2-2; TRBD2 matches at 9 bases. The germline CDR1 and CDR2 sequences are SNHLY and FYNNEI. CDR3 length: 14 amino acids. After removal of 7 bases from V and 3 bases from J, the junction contained 3 bases not matched to a gene. CDR3: CASNSGSDTGELFF. In DNA, the CDR3 is TGTGCCAGCAATAGCGGGAGTGACACCGGGGAGCTGTTTTTT.

The count of this clone is one. The gene calls are TRBV5-5 and TRBJ1-4, with TRBD1 identical over 7 bases. Trimming cost V 6 bases and J 4 bases; bases outside gene matches: 9. Germline V gene data show CDR1 as SGHKS and CDR2 as YYEKEE (reference sequence). The CDR3 sequence is 15 residues long. The chain's CDR3 is CASNLEGQLNEKLFF. For the CDR3, the DNA is TGTGCCAGCAACCTGGAGGGACAGCTTAATGAAAAACTGTTTTTT.

The V call is TRBV5-1, the J call TRBJ2-5, with D tentatively TRBD2 (6 bases). V was cut by 4 bases and J by 3 bases, with 13 bases left in between. The CDR3 is 14 amino acids. Germline CDR1 SGHRS, CDR2 YFSETQ. In DNA form, the CDR3 reads TGCGCCAGCAGCCCCATAGCGGAAAAAGAGACCCAGTACTTC. Amino acids: CASSPIAEKETQYF. Looking up the rest from reference TRBV5-1 and TRBJ2-5 gives the full variable domain: KAGVTQTPRYLIKTRGQQVTLSCSPISGHRSVSWYQQTPGQGLQFLFEYFSETQRNKGNFPGRFSGRQFSNSRSEMNVSTLELGDSALYLCASSPIAEKETQYFGPGTRLLVL.

The chain is built from TRBV20-1 and TRBJ2-7, with D maybe TRBD2 (6 bases). This CDR3 region has 11 residues. From germline, CDR1 is DFQATT and CDR2 SNEGSKA (reference sequence). Trimming took 3 bases from V and 5 from J, leaving 8 bases between them. CDR3 nucleotide sequence: TGCAGTGCTAGTGGGGAGGACGAGCAGTACGTC. Encoded protein: CSASGEDEQYV.

This chain joins TRBV6-5 and TRBJ2-3, with no clear D. The CDR3 length is 13 residues. Germline V gene data show CDR1 as MNHEY and CDR2 as SVGAGI. V was cut by 7 bases and J by 2 bases, with 10 bases left in between. The CDR3: CASTVQNTDTQYF. In DNA, the CDR3 is TGTGCCAGCACCGTACAGAACACAGATACGCAGTATTTT.

The chain uses TRBV19 and TRBJ1-6; tentatively, D is TRBD1 (5 bases). Germline V lookup: CDR1 LNHDA, CDR2 SQIVND (reference sequence). The CDR3 totals 16 residues. V was pared by 9 bases and J by 3 bases, with 18 bases between. The CDR3 DNA follows: TGTGCCAGCACCAAAACGACAGCTAGCTATAATTCACCCCTCCACTTT. Its protein product is CASTKTTASYNSPLHF.

CDR3 region: CATSEYRGQGETQYF. In nucleotides, the CDR3 is TGTGCCACCAGTGAGTACAGGGGGCAGGGGGAGACCCAGTACTTC. The J gene is TRBJ2-5, the V gene TRBV24-1; 9 bases are a match to TRBD1. The CDR3 loop spans 15 amino acids. Per the germline V gene, CDR1 is KGHDR and CDR2 is SFDVKD. The ends lost 4 bases at V and 5 bases at J; junction bases unmatched: 7.

This clone was seen just once. CDR3 residues: CASNVRSTDTQYF. Written as DNA, the CDR3 is TGTGCCAGCAATGTGAGGAGCACAGATACGCAGTATTTT. The V and J genes are TRBV2 and TRBJ2-3, with unresolved D. Trimming stripped 7 bases from V and 0 bases from J, with 8 bases between. This CDR3 comprises 13 residues. CDR1 is SNHLY, CDR2 FYNNEI, per germline.

The CDR3 region has the DNA TGTGCCAGCAGTTTATACAGGGTATTCGGGGCCAACGTCCTGACTTTC. This translates into CASSLYRVFGANVLTF. The chain is built from TRBV28 and TRBJ2-6; tentatively, D is TRBD1 (6 bases). Between the trimmed V and J ends, which lost 1 base and 4 bases, there was a span of 11 bases. The CDR3 runs 16 residues. The germline CDR1 and CDR2 sequences are MDHEN and SYDVKM.

V and J are TRBV6-6 and TRBJ2-2; 7 bases align to TRBD2. Germline V gene lookup returns CDR1 MNHNY and CDR2 SVGAGI (reference sequence). V trimming: 2 bases; J trimming: 5 bases; junction bases outside the gene matches: 5. The CDR3 has 15 residues. Here the CDR3 DNA reads TGTGCCAGCAGTTACGAGACGGGAGGTACCGGGGAGCTGTTTTTT. As protein: CASSYETGGTGELFF.

V usage is TRBV6-5 and J usage is TRBJ2-2; D possibly corresponds to TRBD2 (6 bases). The CDR3 contains 14 residues. Germline CDR1 is MNHEY and CDR2 is SVGAGI. Trimming removed 2 bases from V and 9 bases from J, with 13 bases in between. CDR3 in amino acids: CASSYGTLHRELFF. CDR3 coding DNA: TGTGCCAGCAGTTACGGGACTCTCCACCGGGAGCTGTTTTTT.

The chain joins TRBV3-1 (or the pseudogene TRBV3-2) to TRBJ2-2; TRBD1 matches 9 bases. From germline, CDR1 is LGHDT and CDR2 YNNKEL (reference sequence). V lost 4 bases to trimming and J lost 4 bases; unmatched junction nucleotides: 7. The CDR3 totals 16 residues. CDR3 amino acids: CASSRGTGRATGELFF. For the CDR3, the DNA is TGTGCCAGCAGCCGTGGGACAGGGAGGGCCACCGGGGAGCTGTTTTTT.

The rearrangement links TRBV9 to TRBJ2-1, with TRBD2 as a possible D gene (6 bases). CDR3 length equals 13 residues. V lost 3 bases and J lost 6, with 10 bases in between. Germline V CDR1 and CDR2: SGDLS, YYNGEE. The CDR3 DNA is TGTGCCAGCAGCGAGCCCGGGGGCAATGAGCAGTTCTTC. Amino acid sequence: CASSEPGGNEQFF.